One sample yielded the 32 T cell receptor beta chains listed below, sequenced in a study of CD8+ T cells in alopecia areata listed by TCRdb under 2018. The time point label on this specimen signifies: baseline before oral tofacitinib. The library was generated by the immunoSEQ multiplex PCR assay. For TCR sequencing, RNA was extracted from every sample and reverse transcribed into cDNA to serve as template. What TCRdb holds here is the immuneACCESS table cut down to in-frame rearrangements. Part of the clones is not present; checked against another copy, under half of the missing clones reflect an unresolved V gene, and the others are unexplained. This sample gives 180,000 or so clones in total; about 66% of them show up just once. Of the sample, 11% falls within the top ten clones. The starting material was CD8+ T cells sorted from blood, obtained at week 0. The source of these receptors is a human donor with alopecia areata.

The CDR3 is CASSYPGQGFYGYTF. CDR3 nucleotide sequence: TGTGCCAGCAGTTACCCGGGACAGGGATTCTATGGCTACACCTTC. The chain joins TRBV6-5 to TRBJ1-2; 9 bases align to TRBD1. From germline, CDR1 is MNHEY and CDR2 SVGAGI. V gave up 2 bases and J gave up 4 bases; unmatched junction bases: 5. This CDR3 has 15 residues.

The V call is TRBV30, the J call TRBJ2-1; D is perhaps TRBD1 (5 bases). Germline V gene sequence: CDR1 GTSNPN, CDR2 SVGIG (reference sequence). The CDR3 covers 13 residues. V lost 7 bases to trimming and J lost 8 bases, with 18 bases between them. In DNA, the CDR3 is TGTGCCTCGGTTAGGGGTTCAGGTGATGAGCAGTTCTTC. It translates to CASVRGSGDEQFF.

This sequence joins TRBV13 and TRBJ1-6, with TRBD1 matching 7 bases. The CDR3 is 15 amino acids. CDR1 and CDR2 (germline): PRHDT, FYEKMQ (reference sequence). The junction had 5 bases not matched to a gene; V was cut back by 7 bases and J by 2 bases. The CDR3 loop reads CASTTDRAYNSPLHF. DNA for the CDR3: TGTGCCAGCACCACAGACAGGGCCTATAATTCACCCCTCCACTTT.

The rearrangement links TRBV6-6 to TRBJ2-7; 8 bases are a match to TRBD1. J was trimmed by 5 bases and V by 5 bases; bases with no gene match: 11. Germline CDR1 reads MNHNY; CDR2 reads SVGAGI (reference sequence). This CDR3 region has 15 residues. CDR3: CASSHLGQGADEQYF. The CDR3 DNA follows: TGTGCCAGCAGTCATCTTGGGCAGGGGGCGGACGAGCAGTACTTC.

V and J are TRBV27 and TRBJ1-5; 8 positions match TRBD1. The V gene's germline CDR1 is MNHEY and CDR2 SMNVEV (reference sequence). This CDR3 is 15 amino acids long. Losses at the gene ends were 4 bases for V and 3 bases for J; bases not matched to a gene: 5. CDR3 region: CASSYGQGHNQPQHF. In nucleotides, the CDR3 is TGTGCCAGCAGTTACGGACAGGGTCACAATCAGCCCCAGCATTTT.

V gene TRBV7-6 combines with J gene TRBJ1-2, with a tentative D call TRBD1 (5 bases). CDR1 is SGHVS, CDR2 FNYEAQ, per germline. V lost 1 base and J lost 4, with 31 bases in between. The CDR3 totals 21 residues. CDR3 sequence reads: CASSLGGVEGPTVKPPYGYTF. The CDR3 nucleotides read TGTGCCAGCAGCTTAGGGGGGGTTGAGGGACCTACGGTCAAGCCGCCCTATGGCTACACCTTC.

CDR3 DNA sequence: TGTGCTAGTGGTCCCCCTGGCAGGGCGAACACTGAAGCTTTCTTT. Its translation is CASGPPGRANTEAFF. The chain couples TRBV12-5 to TRBJ1-1; tentative D call: TRBD1 (5 bases). The germline V gene encodes CDR1 LGHNT and CDR2 FRNRAP. V lost 5 bases and J 1 base, leaving 14 bases between the germline ends. The length of the CDR3 is 15 residues. The whole variable domain, remainder taken from reference TRBV12-5 and TRBJ1-1, is DARVTQTPRHKVTEMGQEVTMRCQPILGHNTVFWYRQTMMQGLELLAYFRNRAPLDDSGMPKDRFSAEMPDATLATLKIQPSEPRDSAVYFCASGPPGRANTEAFFGQGTRLTVV.

This clone was seen just once. The chain carries TRBV30 and TRBJ2-3, with 10 bases identical to TRBD2. This CDR3 region has 16 residues. CDR1 is GTSNPN and CDR2 is SVGIG in the germline V gene (reference sequence). With 7 bases clipped from V and 3 bases from J, the junction kept 13 bases outside the gene matches. The CDR3 DNA reads as TGTGCCTCCAACCTACTAGCGGGGCCGGTAACAGATACGCAGTATTTT. Translation gives CASNLLAGPVTDTQYF. Full variable domain (missing parts from reference TRBV30 and TRBJ2-3): SQTIHQWPATLVQPVGSPLSLECTVEGTSNPNLYWYRQAAGRGLQLLFYSVGIGQISSEVPQNLSASRPQDRQFILSSKKLLLSDSGFYLCASNLLAGPVTDTQYFGPGTRLTVL.

This chain links TRBV9 with TRBJ1-2; possible D gene TRBD1, 5 bases. Trimming shortened V by 0 bases and J by 4 bases, and 7 bases separated the two germline ends. The CDR3 spans 13 residues. Germline CDR1 reads SGDLS; CDR2 reads YYNGEE. Written as DNA, the CDR3 is TGTGCCAGCAGCGTAGAAGGGGTCTATGGCTACACCTTC. Amino acid sequence: CASSVEGVYGYTF.

The V gene is TRBV6-1, the J gene TRBJ2-3; D gene ambiguous. There are 13 residues in the CDR3. Trimming took 6 bases from V and 2 from J, leaving 9 bases between them. CDR1 MNHNS and CDR2 SASEGT come from the germline V gene. CDR3 region: CASSRRNTDTQYF. CDR3 bases: TGTGCCAGCAGCCGAAGGAACACAGATACGCAGTATTTT.

This rearrangement joins TRBV15 to TRBJ2-1; 8 nucleotides agree with TRBD2. The ends lost 3 bases at V and 5 bases at J; junction bases unmatched: 9. This CDR3 comprises 16 residues. Per the germline V gene, CDR1 is LNHNV and CDR2 is YYDKDF (reference sequence). The CDR3 region has the DNA TGTGCCACCAGCAGTCCGGATTTCGGGGGGGACAATGAGCAGTTCTTC. The encoded protein is CATSSPDFGGDNEQFF.

J is TRBJ2-7 and V is TRBV2; 9 positions agree with TRBD1. V lost 10 bases to trimming and J lost 3 bases; unmatched junction nucleotides: 4. Per germline, CDR1 SNHLY and CDR2 FYNNEI. The CDR3 is 12 residues long. CDR3 region: CATGTGIYEQYF. Written as DNA, the CDR3 is TGTGCCACCGGGACAGGGATCTACGAGCAGTACTTC.

This clone occurred a few times. The chain joins TRBV6-5 to TRBJ1-2; D gene uncertain. The CDR3 has 13 residues. Looked up from germline, CDR1 is MNHEY and CDR2 is SVGAGI. Trimming removed 5 bases at V and 3 bases at J, with 10 bases between. The CDR3 sequence: CASSAGSYYGYTF. The CDR3 DNA reads TGTGCCAGCAGTGCAGGATCATACTATGGCTACACCTTC.

The chain has TRBV2 and TRBJ2-3; 13 nucleotides align to TRBD2. The CDR3 runs 18 residues. Germline values: CDR1 SNHLY, CDR2 FYNNEI. V trimming: 10 bases; J trimming: 0 bases; junction bases outside the gene matches: 13. CDR3 protein: CATDGGLAGFTSTDTQYF. CDR3 DNA: TGTGCCACGGACGGGGGACTAGCGGGGTTTACTAGCACAGATACGCAGTATTTT.

The CDR3 DNA follows: TGTGCCACCAGCAGAGAAACAGACTATGGCTACACCTTC. Amino acid sequence: CATSRETDYGYTF. The V gene is TRBV15, the J gene TRBJ1-2; D gene uncertain. There are 13 residues in the CDR3. Trimming stripped 0 bases from V and 3 bases from J, with 5 bases between. The germline V gene encodes CDR1 LNHNV and CDR2 YYDKDF (reference sequence).

The sample holds a few counts of this clone. The chain links TRBV29-1 to TRBJ1-2; D uncertain. CDR1 and CDR2 (germline): SQVTM, ANQGSEA. V gave up 6 bases and J gave up 3 bases, with 8 bases separating them. The CDR3 consists of 11 residues. The CDR3 protein is CSVLEDYGYTF. The CDR3 bases are TGCAGCGTCCTCGAGGACTATGGCTACACCTTC.

This chain uses TRBV7-9 with TRBJ2-7; TRBD2 might be the D (6 bases). V dropped 1 base and J dropped 4 bases, with 14 bases sitting between them. This CDR3 is 15 amino acids long. Germline values: CDR1 SEHNR, CDR2 FQNEAQ (reference sequence). CDR3 in DNA: TGTGCCAGCAGCTTAGTCCGGGGGACGGTGTACGAGCAGTACTTC. It codes for CASSLVRGTVYEQYF.

This chain connects TRBV2 to TRBJ2-2; D remains ambiguous. V lost 3 bases, J lost 1 base, and 9 bases lay in between. This CDR3 contains 15 residues. The germline V gene encodes CDR1 SNHLY and CDR2 FYNNEI. The CDR3 reads CASSDRNLNTGELFF. CDR3 DNA sequence: TGTGCCAGCAGTGACAGAAATTTGAACACCGGGGAGCTGTTTTTT.

This chain uses TRBV5-6 with TRBJ2-7; D is perhaps TRBD1 (5 bases). The ends were cut back, 0 bases at V and 0 bases at J, with 7 bases in the middle. The CDR3 has 14 residues. The V gene's germline CDR1 is SGHDT and CDR2 YYEEEE. As DNA, the CDR3 is TGTGCCAGCAGCTTGGAGACAGACTCCTACGAGCAGTACTTC. It codes for CASSLETDSYEQYF.

This chain links TRBV5-1 with TRBJ2-7; the D gene is possibly TRBD2 (6 bases). This CDR3 has 14 residues. Trimming shortened V by 3 bases and J by 0 bases, and 10 bases separated the two germline ends. Germline CDR1 is SGHRS and CDR2 is YFSETQ. For the CDR3, the DNA is TGCGCCAGCAGCTGGGGGGTTAGCTCCTACGAGCAGTACTTC. This codes for CASSWGVSSYEQYF.

The chain uses TRBV25-1 and TRBJ2-1; no clear D gene. Germline V gene sequence: CDR1 MGHDK, CDR2 SYGVNS. The CDR3 is 14 residues long. Trimming left V 5 bases short and J 9 bases short, with 17 bases between. DNA for the CDR3: TGTGCCAGCAGTTTTGGAGTCGGAAGTACTGAGCAGTTCTTC. Residues: CASSFGVGSTEQFF.

The chain has TRBV6-5 and TRBJ1-2, with TRBD1 as a possible D gene (5 bases). The CDR3 totals 14 residues. V lost 2 bases and J lost 4, with 11 bases in between. CDR1 is MNHEY, CDR2 SVGAGI, per germline. The DNA of the CDR3 is TGTGCCAGCAGTTACGGGGGACGGTCCTATGGCTACACCTTC. Translated: CASSYGGRSYGYTF.

This chain links TRBV27 with TRBJ1-5; D is uncertain. The germline V gene has CDR1 MNHEY and CDR2 SMNVEV (reference sequence). V dropped 7 bases and J dropped 5 bases, with 9 bases sitting between them. The CDR3 has 12 amino acids. The CDR3 sequence: CASKAGDQPQHF. The CDR3 DNA reads as TGTGCCAGCAAAGCCGGGGATCAGCCCCAGCATTTT.

This sequence joins TRBV5-6 and TRBJ1-1; no clear D. V lost 3 bases and J lost 6, with 12 bases in between. In germline, CDR1 is SGHDT, CDR2 YYEEEE. This CDR3 is built from 13 residues. CDR3 sequence reads: CASSYQGGAEAFF. The CDR3 coding sequence is TGTGCCAGCAGCTACCAAGGAGGCGCTGAAGCTTTCTTT.

The genes are TRBV5-1 and TRBJ2-7; 11 bases match TRBD2. V lost 4 bases and J lost 2; bases outside the gene matches: 11. Per the germline V gene, CDR1 is SGHRS and CDR2 is YFSETQ. The length of the CDR3 is 17 residues. The CDR3 nucleotides are TGCGCCAGCAGCGAGCTAATTACTAGCGGGGGTCCCTACGAGCAGTACTTC. This encodes CASSELITSGGPYEQYF.

The V call is TRBV29-1, the J call TRBJ1-3; D is perhaps TRBD1 (6 bases). The V end was cut by 7 bases, the J end by 3 bases, with 13 bases between. This CDR3 has 13 residues. CDR1 is SQVTM, CDR2 ANQGSEA, per germline. CDR3 residues: CSAGGHNGNTIYF. The CDR3 DNA follows: TGCAGCGCCGGGGGGCACAATGGAAACACCATATATTTT. Based on the CDR3 plus reference TRBV29-1 and TRBJ1-3, the full variable domain is SAVISQKPSRDICQRGTSLTIQCQVDSQVTMMFWYRQQPGQSLTLIATANQGSEATYESGFVIDKFPISRPNLTFSTLTVSNMSPEDSSIYLCSAGGHNGNTIYFGEGSWLTVV.

Comment on this clone: One end of the junction fails to match germline, which may point to a read error. The gene calls are TRBV7-7 and TRBJ2-3; 9 bases are a match to TRBD1. Germline values: CDR1 SSHAT, CDR2 FNYEAQ (reference sequence). The CDR3 runs 15 residues. CDR3 DNA sequence: TGTGCTAGCAGCTTGACAGGGGGAGGCACAGATACGCAGTATTTT. The encoded protein is CASSLTGGGTDTQYF.

In its sample, this clone was seen a few times. This sequence joins TRBV5-6 and TRBJ2-1, with D unresolved. Germline V CDR1 and CDR2: SGHDT, YYEEEE. Trimming took 1 base from V and 6 from J, leaving 2 bases between them. CDR3 length: 11 amino acids. The CDR3 reads CASSLPNEQFF. CDR3 nucleotides: TGTGCCAGCAGCTTGCCCAATGAGCAGTTCTTC.

This rearrangement joins TRBV30 to TRBJ2-5, with D unresolved. The end of the DNA fits TRBJ2-7 better, so the J call may be wrong. The CDR3 sequence is 13 residues long. Germline CDR1 is GTSNPN and CDR2 is SVGIG (reference sequence). CDR3 in amino acids: CAWRAGQGYEQYF. For the CDR3, the DNA is TGTGCCTGGAGAGCCGGGCAAGGCTACGAGCAGTACTTC.

This chain links TRBV5-6 with TRBJ1-1, with 7 bases matching TRBD1. V lost 6 bases to trimming and J lost 1 base; unmatched junction nucleotides: 9. Per the germline V gene, CDR1 is SGHDT and CDR2 is YYEEEE. The CDR3 sequence is 15 residues long. Here the CDR3 reads CASKLMPGGNTEAFF. CDR3 sequence (DNA): TGTGCCAGCAAACTGATGCCAGGGGGGAACACTGAAGCTTTCTTT.

The chain combines TRBV7-6 with TRBJ2-3, with D perhaps matching TRBD1 or TRBD2 (5 bases each). Germline V CDR1 and CDR2: SGHVS, FNYEAQ. This CDR3 contains 14 residues. V was trimmed by 2 bases and J by 3 bases, leaving 9 bases between them. CDR3 in amino acids: CASSLTGPTDTQYF. The CDR3 coding sequence is TGTGCCAGCAGCTTAACGGGGCCAACAGATACGCAGTATTTT.

The genes are TRBV30 and TRBJ2-3, with 10 positions matching TRBD1. In germline, CDR1 is GTSNPN, CDR2 SVGIG (reference sequence). This CDR3 spans 15 amino acids. Trimming took 1 base from V and 4 from J; bases not matched to a gene: 5. CDR3 amino acids: CAWSGDRGRADTQYF. The CDR3 nucleotides read TGTGCCTGGAGTGGAGACAGGGGGCGTGCAGATACGCAGTATTTT.